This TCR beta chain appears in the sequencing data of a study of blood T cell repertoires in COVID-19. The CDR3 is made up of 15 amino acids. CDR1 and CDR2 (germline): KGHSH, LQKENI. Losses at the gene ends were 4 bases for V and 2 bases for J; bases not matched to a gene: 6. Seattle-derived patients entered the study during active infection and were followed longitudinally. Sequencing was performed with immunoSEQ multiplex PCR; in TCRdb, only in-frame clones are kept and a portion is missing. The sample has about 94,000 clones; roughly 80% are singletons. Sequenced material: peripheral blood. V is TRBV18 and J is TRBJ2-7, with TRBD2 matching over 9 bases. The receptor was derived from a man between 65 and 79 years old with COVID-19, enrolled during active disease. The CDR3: CASSLRAGGTYEQYF. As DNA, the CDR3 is TGTGCCAGCTCACTCCGAGCGGGGGGTACCTACGAGCAGTACTTC. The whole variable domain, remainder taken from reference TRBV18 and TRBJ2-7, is NAGVMQNPRHLVRRRGQEARLRCSPMKGHSHVYWYRQLPEEGLKFMVYLQKENIIDESGMPKERFSAEFPKEGPSILRIQQVVRGDSAAYFCASSLRAGGTYEQYFGPGTRLTVT.